The 22 T cell receptor beta chains given below trace back to one sample, sequenced in a study of T cell responses to AZD1222 COVID-19 vaccine. The repertoire was sequenced with immunoSEQ multiplex PCR; TCRdb's copy has only in-frame clones and lacks some. In the table there are tens of thousands of clones, nearly 90% of which are singletons. The source was peripheral blood, collected on day 0 of AZD1222 vaccination. The receptors stem from an adult in good health.

The chain recombines TRBV3-1 (or the pseudogene TRBV3-2) with TRBJ2-5; the D gene is possibly TRBD2 (5 bases). Trimming removed 2 bases at V and 2 bases at J, with 6 bases between. Looked up from germline, CDR1 is LGHDT and CDR2 is YNNKEL (reference sequence). CDR3 length equals 13 residues. The CDR3 DNA follows: TGTGCCAGCAGCCAACGGGGACAAGAGACCCAGTACTTC. It encodes CASSQRGQETQYF.

The rearrangement uses TRBV10-3 and TRBJ2-2; D is uncertain. V gave up 8 bases and J gave up 2 bases, with 15 bases separating them. The CDR3 length is 15 residues. CDR1 is ENHRY, CDR2 SYGVKD, per germline. The CDR3 loop reads CAIGTPSLNTGELFF. For the CDR3, the DNA is TGTGCCATCGGAACTCCCTCCTTAAACACCGGGGAGCTGTTTTTT.

The DNA for the CDR3 is TGCAGTGCTAGTCCCACCCAGCGAGGAAACACCATATATTTT. Amino acids: CSASPTQRGNTIYF. The gene calls are TRBV20-1 and TRBJ1-3; D unclear. Trimming stripped 3 bases from V and 4 bases from J, with 13 bases between. From germline, CDR1 is DFQATT and CDR2 SNEGSKA (reference sequence). CDR3 length: 14 amino acids.

The chain employs TRBV10-3 and TRBJ1-3; D may be TRBD1 (5 bases). Trimming shortened V by 10 bases and J by 10 bases, and 17 bases separated the two germline ends. CDR3 length: 12 amino acids. The germline V gene has CDR1 ENHRY and CDR2 SYGVKD. CDR3 residues: CATWRDGPTIYF. The CDR3 bases are TGTGCCACCTGGAGGGACGGCCCTACCATATATTTT.

This chain connects TRBV19 to TRBJ2-1, with 10 bases fitting TRBD1. This CDR3 has 14 residues. V dropped 3 bases and J dropped 7; count of bases not matched to a gene: 3. Germline-derived CDR1 and CDR2 are LNHDA and SQIVND (reference sequence). The CDR3 DNA reads TGTGCCAGTAGTATGGGGACAGGGGCAAATGAGCAGTTCTTC. Protein: CASSMGTGANEQFF. Together with reference TRBV19 and TRBJ2-1, the CDR3 gives the full variable domain: DGGITQSPKYLFRKEGQNVTLSCEQNLNHDAMYWYRQDPGQGLRLIYYSQIVNDFQKGDIAEGYSVSREKKESFPLTVTSAQKNPTAFYLCASSMGTGANEQFFGPGTRLTVL.

The chain links TRBV7-9 to TRBJ1-2; 9 nucleotides agree with TRBD1. Trimming cost V 5 bases and J 2 bases; bases outside gene matches: 12. Germline CDR1 and CDR2: SEHNR and FQNEAQ (reference sequence). The CDR3 consists of 17 residues. The CDR3 loop is CASSTHMGQGFNYGYTF. For the CDR3, the DNA is TGTGCCAGCAGCACACACATGGGACAGGGTTTCAACTATGGCTACACCTTC.

This sequence joins TRBV28 and TRBJ2-3; a weak D match, TRBD2 (5 bases). This CDR3 region has 14 residues. V was shortened by 2 bases and J by 5 bases, with 11 bases between the two germline ends. The germline V gene encodes CDR1 MDHEN and CDR2 SYDVKM. CDR3: CASSLDGEGDTQYF. In DNA form, the CDR3 reads TGTGCCAGCAGTTTAGATGGCGAGGGAGATACGCAGTATTTT.

This clone came up once. This chain connects TRBV15 to TRBJ1-1; D uncertain. The CDR3 contains 14 residues. Germline CDR1 and CDR2: LNHNV and YYDKDF (reference sequence). Trimming shortened V by 0 bases and J by 0 bases, and 5 bases separated the two germline ends. The CDR3 spells CATSRDRMNTEAFF. CDR3 nucleotide sequence: TGTGCCACCAGCAGAGATCGGATGAACACTGAAGCTTTCTTT.

This chain joins TRBV7-9 and TRBJ2-1; D call uncertain. Trimming removed 5 bases at V and 2 bases at J, with 13 bases between. The CDR3 covers 15 residues. Germline lookup yields CDR1 SEHNR and CDR2 FQNEAQ (reference sequence). Here the CDR3 reads CASSPATGPYNEQFF. The CDR3 region has the DNA TGTGCCAGCAGCCCGGCAACGGGTCCCTACAATGAGCAGTTCTTC.

The J gene is TRBJ1-5, the V gene TRBV28, with D maybe TRBD1 (6 bases). Germline loops: CDR1 MDHEN, CDR2 SYDVKM. The CDR3 length is 14 residues. Trimming cost V 6 bases and J 2 bases, with 11 bases left between them. CDR3 sequence: CASRVGQRNQPQHF. The CDR3, as DNA: TGTGCCAGCAGGGTAGGACAGCGCAATCAGCCCCAGCATTTT.

This clone was picked up one time. The CDR3 here is CASSDGWDEAFF. CDR3 in DNA: TGTGCCAGCAGCGACGGCTGGGACGAAGCTTTCTTT. The chain is built from TRBV7-9 and TRBJ1-1; D is perhaps TRBD1 (5 bases). The germline V and J ends were trimmed by 5 bases and 8 bases, with 12 bases remaining between them. This CDR3 comprises 12 residues. Looked up from germline, CDR1 is SEHNR and CDR2 is FQNEAQ (reference sequence).

The gene calls are TRBV5-1 and TRBJ1-5, with 7 positions matching TRBD1. There are 13 residues in the CDR3. Germline V gene sequence: CDR1 SGHRS, CDR2 YFSETQ. After removal of 4 bases from V and 7 bases from J, the junction contained 5 bases not matched to a gene. The CDR3 coding sequence is TGCGCCAGCAGCCAAGGGGGCGGGCAGCCCCAGCATTTT. Protein sequence: CASSQGGGQPQHF.

V usage is TRBV6-4 and J usage is TRBJ1-1; D not resolved. Trimming left V 7 bases short and J 0 bases short, with 9 bases between. Per germline, CDR1 MRHNA and CDR2 SNTAGT. The CDR3 has 13 amino acids. CDR3 bases: TGTGCCAGCATAGAGTTGGTGAACACTGAAGCTTTCTTT. Translated: CASIELVNTEAFF.

The V call is TRBV9, the J call TRBJ1-4, with D unresolved. Germline values: CDR1 SGDLS, CDR2 YYNGEE. V lost 4 bases to trimming and J lost 0 bases, with 7 bases between them. CDR3 length: 14 residues. Here the CDR3 reads CASSKHATNEKLFF. CDR3 DNA sequence: TGTGCCAGCAGCAAGCATGCAACTAATGAAAAACTGTTTTTT.

The chain is built from TRBV6-5 and TRBJ2-3, with D perhaps matching TRBD1 (6 bases). CDR3 length: 14 amino acids. Per germline, CDR1 MNHEY and CDR2 SVGAGI. The V end was cut by 10 bases, the J end by 1 base, with 15 bases between. The CDR3 region is CANQGQGGTDTQYF. The CDR3, as DNA: TGTGCCAACCAGGGGCAGGGTGGCACAGATACGCAGTATTTT.

A word on this clone: Additional DNA sequences in this sample encode the identical CDR3. The V call is TRBV12-3 or TRBV12-4, the J call TRBJ1-5; D is uncertain. This CDR3 region has 12 residues. The V and J ends lost 2 bases and 5 bases respectively, with 4 bases between them. Written as DNA, the CDR3 is TGTGCCAGCAGTTTATTGGATCAGCCCCAGCATTTT. It encodes CASSLLDQPQHF.

The chain carries TRBV27 and TRBJ2-3; possibly TRBD1 for D (6 bases). CDR1 is MNHEY, CDR2 SMNVEV, per germline (reference sequence). The ends were cut back, 5 bases at V and 5 bases at J, with 20 bases in the middle. This CDR3 has 16 residues. In DNA form, the CDR3 reads TGTGCCAGCAGTACCCTCGGACAGCGAAATAAAGATACGCAGTATTTT. As protein: CASSTLGQRNKDTQYF.

This chain links TRBV9 with TRBJ2-1; maybe TRBD2 (5 bases). The CDR3 has 14 residues. The V gene lost 3 bases and the J gene lost 2 bases, with 9 bases spanning the gap. Germline V lookup: CDR1 SGDLS, CDR2 YYNGEE. For the CDR3, the DNA is TGTGCCAGCAGCGGACGGGGTACCTACAATGAGCAGTTCTTC. Its protein product is CASSGRGTYNEQFF.

This clone appeared a single time. The chain couples TRBV11-1 to TRBJ2-7; TRBD1 matches 11 bases. V lost 5 bases and J lost 3; bases outside the gene matches: 9. The length of the CDR3 is 16 residues. Germline V gene sequence: CDR1 SGHAT, CDR2 FQDESV (reference sequence). In DNA, the CDR3 is TGTGCCAGCAGCCCGGCCGGGACAGGGGGACGCTACGAGCAGTACTTC. Translation: CASSPAGTGGRYEQYF.

The CDR3 nucleotides are TGCGCCAGCAGCCAGGGAAGCGGGGTCACTAATGAAAAACTGTTTTTT. Translating it yields CASSQGSGVTNEKLFF. The V call is TRBV5-1, the J call TRBJ1-4, with D maybe TRBD1 (5 bases). V was pared by 4 bases and J by 2 bases, with 15 bases between. CDR1 is SGHRS and CDR2 is YFSETQ in the germline V gene. The CDR3 totals 16 residues.

This clone was found a few times. The chain is built from TRBV19 and TRBJ1-1; TRBD1 might be the D (5 bases). Germline CDR1 LNHDA, CDR2 SQIVND (reference sequence). CDR3 length equals 14 residues. Trimming removed 3 bases from V and 11 bases from J, with 19 bases in between. The CDR3 protein is CASSITPGRRLAFF. CDR3 bases: TGTGCCAGTAGTATTACCCCGGGACGTCGCTTGGCTTTCTTT. The variable domain in full, completed from reference TRBV19 and TRBJ1-1, reads DGGITQSPKYLFRKEGQNVTLSCEQNLNHDAMYWYRQDPGQGLRLIYYSQIVNDFQKGDIAEGYSVSREKKESFPLTVTSAQKNPTAFYLCASSITPGRRLAFFGQGTRLTVV.

The V call is TRBV28, the J call TRBJ1-6, with D perhaps matching TRBD1 (6 bases). Trimming pared 6 bases from V and 5 bases from J, leaving 14 bases between. The CDR3 runs to 15 residues. CDR1 MDHEN and CDR2 SYDVKM come from the germline V gene. As DNA, the CDR3 is TGTGCCAGCAGAACTGGGACACCTCATAATTCACCCCTCCACTTT. Amino acids: CASRTGTPHNSPLHF.